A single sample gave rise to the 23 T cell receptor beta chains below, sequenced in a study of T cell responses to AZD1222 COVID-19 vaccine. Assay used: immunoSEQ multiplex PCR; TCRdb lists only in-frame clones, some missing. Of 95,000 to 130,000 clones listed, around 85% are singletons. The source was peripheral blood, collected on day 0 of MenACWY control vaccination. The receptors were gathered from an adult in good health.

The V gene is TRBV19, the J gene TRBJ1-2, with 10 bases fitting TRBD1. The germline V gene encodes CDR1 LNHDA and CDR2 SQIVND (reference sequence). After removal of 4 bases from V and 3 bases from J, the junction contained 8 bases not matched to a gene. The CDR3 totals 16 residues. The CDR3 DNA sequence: TGTGCCAGTAGTACCTGGACAGGGGGAATGGACTATGGCTACACCTTC. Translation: CASSTWTGGMDYGYTF.

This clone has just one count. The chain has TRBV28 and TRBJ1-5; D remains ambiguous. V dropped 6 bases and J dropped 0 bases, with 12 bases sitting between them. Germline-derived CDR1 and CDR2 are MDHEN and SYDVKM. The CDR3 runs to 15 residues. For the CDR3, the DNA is TGTGCCAGCAGCCGCTCGCTCCGTAGCAATCAGCCCCAGCATTTT. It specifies CASSRSLRSNQPQHF.

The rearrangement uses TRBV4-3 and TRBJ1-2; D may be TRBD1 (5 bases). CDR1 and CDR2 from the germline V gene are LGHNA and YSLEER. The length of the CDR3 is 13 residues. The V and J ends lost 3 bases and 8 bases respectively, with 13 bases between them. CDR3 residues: CASSQRREGGYTF. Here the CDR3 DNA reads TGCGCCAGCAGCCAGCGCAGGGAGGGCGGCTACACCTTC.

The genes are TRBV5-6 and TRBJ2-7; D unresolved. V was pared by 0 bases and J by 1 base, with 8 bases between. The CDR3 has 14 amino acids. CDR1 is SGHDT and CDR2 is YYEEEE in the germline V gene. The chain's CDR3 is CASSLDGPSYEQYF. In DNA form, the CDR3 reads TGTGCCAGCAGCTTGGACGGACCTTCCTACGAGCAGTACTTC.

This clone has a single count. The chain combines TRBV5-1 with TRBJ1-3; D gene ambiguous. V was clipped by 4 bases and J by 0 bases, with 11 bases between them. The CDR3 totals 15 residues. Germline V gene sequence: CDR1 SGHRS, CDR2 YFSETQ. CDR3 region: CASSPSAVSGNTIYF. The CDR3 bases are TGCGCCAGCAGCCCCTCGGCTGTCTCTGGAAACACCATATATTTT.

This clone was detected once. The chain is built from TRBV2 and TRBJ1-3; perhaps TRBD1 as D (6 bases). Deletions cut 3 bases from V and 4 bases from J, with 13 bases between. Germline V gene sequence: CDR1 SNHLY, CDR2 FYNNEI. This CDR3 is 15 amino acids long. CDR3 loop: CASSDAGEGGNTIYF. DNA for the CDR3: TGTGCCAGCAGTGACGCAGGGGAAGGGGGAAACACCATATATTTT. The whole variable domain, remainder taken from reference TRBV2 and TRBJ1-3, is EPEVTQTPSHQVTQMGQEVILRCVPISNHLYFYWYRQILGQKVEFLVSFYNNEISEKSEIFDDQFSVERPDGSNFTLKIRSTKLEDSAMYFCASSDAGEGGNTIYFGEGSWLTVV.

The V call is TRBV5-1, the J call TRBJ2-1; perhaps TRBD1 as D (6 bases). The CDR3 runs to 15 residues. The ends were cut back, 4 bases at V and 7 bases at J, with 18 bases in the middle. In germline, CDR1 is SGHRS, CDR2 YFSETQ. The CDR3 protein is CASSAGSGVENEQFF. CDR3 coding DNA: TGCGCCAGCAGCGCCGGATCAGGGGTGGAAAATGAGCAGTTCTTC.

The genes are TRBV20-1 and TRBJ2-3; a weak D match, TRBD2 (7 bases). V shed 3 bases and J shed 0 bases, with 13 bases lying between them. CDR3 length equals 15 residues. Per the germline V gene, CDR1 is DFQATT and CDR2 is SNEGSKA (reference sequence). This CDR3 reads CSASPRGASTDTQYF. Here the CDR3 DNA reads TGCAGTGCTAGTCCCCGGGGGGCTAGCACAGATACGCAGTATTTT.

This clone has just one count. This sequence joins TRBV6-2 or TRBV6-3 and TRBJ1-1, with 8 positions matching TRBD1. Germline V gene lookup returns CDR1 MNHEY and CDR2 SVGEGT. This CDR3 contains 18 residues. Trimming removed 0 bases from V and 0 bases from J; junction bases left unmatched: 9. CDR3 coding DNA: TGTGCCAGCAGTTACTCCTCCGGGACAGGCCGCTTGAACACTGAAGCTTTCTTT. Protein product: CASSYSSGTGRLNTEAFF.

The CDR3 region has the DNA TGTGCCAGCAGCCGGAATAGGATTAAAGTCACTGAAGCTTTCTTT. Translated, it gives CASSRNRIKVTEAFF. V gene TRBV7-9 combines with J gene TRBJ1-1; D is unresolved. Trimming took off 5 bases at V and 4 bases at J, with 17 bases between the two ends. CDR1 and CDR2 from the germline V gene are SEHNR and FQNEAQ (reference sequence). The length of the CDR3 is 15 residues.

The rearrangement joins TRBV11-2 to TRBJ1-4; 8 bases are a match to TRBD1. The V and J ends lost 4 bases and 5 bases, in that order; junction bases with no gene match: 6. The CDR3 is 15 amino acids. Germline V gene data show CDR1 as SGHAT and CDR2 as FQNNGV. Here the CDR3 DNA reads TGTGCCAGCAGCTCACAGGGGGACGGGAATGAAAAACTGTTTTTT. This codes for CASSSQGDGNEKLFF.

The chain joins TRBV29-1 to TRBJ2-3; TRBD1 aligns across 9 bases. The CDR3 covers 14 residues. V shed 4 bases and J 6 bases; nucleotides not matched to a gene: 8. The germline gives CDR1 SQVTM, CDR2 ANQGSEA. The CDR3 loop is CSVARTGVLDTQYF. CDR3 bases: TGCAGCGTTGCCCGGACAGGGGTACTGGATACGCAGTATTTT.

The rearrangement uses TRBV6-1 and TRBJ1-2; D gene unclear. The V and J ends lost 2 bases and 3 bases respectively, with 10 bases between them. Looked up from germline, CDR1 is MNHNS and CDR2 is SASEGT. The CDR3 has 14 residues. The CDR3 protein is CASSENQIYYGYTF. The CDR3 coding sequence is TGTGCCAGCAGTGAAAACCAGATTTACTATGGCTACACCTTC.

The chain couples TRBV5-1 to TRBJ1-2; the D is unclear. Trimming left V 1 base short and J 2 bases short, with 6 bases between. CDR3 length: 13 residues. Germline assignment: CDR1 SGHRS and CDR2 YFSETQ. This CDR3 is CASSLSQNYGYTF. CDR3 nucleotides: TGCGCCAGCAGCTTGAGTCAGAACTATGGCTACACCTTC.

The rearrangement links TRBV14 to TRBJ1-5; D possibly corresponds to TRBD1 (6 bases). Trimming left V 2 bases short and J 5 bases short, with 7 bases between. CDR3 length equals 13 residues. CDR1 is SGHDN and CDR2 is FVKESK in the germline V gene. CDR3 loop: CASSQNRDQPQHF. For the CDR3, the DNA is TGTGCCAGCAGCCAAAACAGGGATCAGCCCCAGCATTTT.

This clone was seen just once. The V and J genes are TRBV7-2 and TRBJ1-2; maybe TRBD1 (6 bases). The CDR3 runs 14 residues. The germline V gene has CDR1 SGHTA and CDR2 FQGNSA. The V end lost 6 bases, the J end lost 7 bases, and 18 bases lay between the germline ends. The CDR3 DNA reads TGTGCCAGCAGAACGGACAGCGCTGCGGGTGGCTACACCTTC. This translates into CASRTDSAAGGYTF.

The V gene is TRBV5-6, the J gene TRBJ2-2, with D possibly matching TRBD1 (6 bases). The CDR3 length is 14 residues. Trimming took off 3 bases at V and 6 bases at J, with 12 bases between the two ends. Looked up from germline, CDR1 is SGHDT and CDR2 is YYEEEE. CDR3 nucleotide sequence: TGTGCCAGCAGCTGGGGAACAGGGTCCGGGGAGCTGTTTTTT. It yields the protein CASSWGTGSGELFF.

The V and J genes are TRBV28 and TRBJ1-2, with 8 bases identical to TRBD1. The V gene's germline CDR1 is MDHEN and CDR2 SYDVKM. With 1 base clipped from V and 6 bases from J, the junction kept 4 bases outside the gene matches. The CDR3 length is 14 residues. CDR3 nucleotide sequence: TGTGCCAGCAGTTTATCCCAGGGGGCGCATGGCTACACCTTC. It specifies CASSLSQGAHGYTF.

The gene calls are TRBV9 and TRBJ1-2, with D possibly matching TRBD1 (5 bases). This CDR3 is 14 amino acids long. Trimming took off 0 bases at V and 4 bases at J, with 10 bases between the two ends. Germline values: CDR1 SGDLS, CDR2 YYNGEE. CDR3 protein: CASSVGGTGYGYTF. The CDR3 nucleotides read TGTGCCAGCAGCGTAGGGGGGACCGGCTATGGCTACACCTTC.

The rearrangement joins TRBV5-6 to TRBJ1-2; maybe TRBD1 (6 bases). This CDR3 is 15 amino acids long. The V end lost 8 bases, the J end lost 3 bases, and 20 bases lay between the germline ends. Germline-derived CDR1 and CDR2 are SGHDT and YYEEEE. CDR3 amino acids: CASSSAGGRDYGYTF. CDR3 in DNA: TGTGCCAGTTCTTCTGCGGGGGGCAGGGACTATGGCTACACCTTC.

The CDR3 coding sequence is TGTGCCAGCAGTCGGACTAGCGGCCTCCAAGAGACCCAGTACTTC. Encoded protein: CASSRTSGLQETQYF. The chain is built from TRBV27 and TRBJ2-5, with 10 bases aligning to TRBD2. From germline, CDR1 is MNHEY and CDR2 SMNVEV (reference sequence). V dropped 5 bases and J dropped 1; count of bases not matched to a gene: 4. This CDR3 has 15 residues.

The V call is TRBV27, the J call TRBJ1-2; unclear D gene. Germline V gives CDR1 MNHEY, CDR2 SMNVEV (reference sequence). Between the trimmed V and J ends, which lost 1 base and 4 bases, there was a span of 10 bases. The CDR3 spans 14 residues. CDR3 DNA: TGTGCCAGCAGTTTATTCCGGGGAGGCTATGGCTACACCTTC. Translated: CASSLFRGGYGYTF.

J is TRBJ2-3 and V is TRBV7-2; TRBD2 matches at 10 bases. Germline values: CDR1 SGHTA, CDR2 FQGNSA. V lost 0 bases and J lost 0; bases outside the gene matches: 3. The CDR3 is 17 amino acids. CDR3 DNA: TGTGCCAGCAGCTTAGCGCAACTAGCGGGAAGCACAGATACGCAGTATTTT. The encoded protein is CASSLAQLAGSTDTQYF.